The following is a T cell receptor beta chain sequence with its context. Its antigen has not been determined. Per-base quality was not reported, and no clone a single base away is much larger than it. The data were obtained in a study of blood T cell repertoires in COVID-19 (TCRdb year 2020). For the study in its entirety: Samples covering the acute and convalescent phases of COVID-19 were provided by collaborators in the United States, Italy and Spain. Subjects who had been exposed to COVID-19, were actively infected with it, or had recovered from it provided the deeply sampled blood TCRbeta repertoires that made up the dataset. Where available, HLA class I and class II types were obtained from metadata supplied by the sample provider rather than from assay-based typing. Sample metadata almost always included a de-identified subject ID, COVID-19 status, age in years and sex. The prospective study material was composed of cDNA or gDNA derived from T cells, B-cell-depleted T cells, or PBMCs. The samples were drawn from the first 160 participants of the ongoing ImmuneRACE study and from more than 1,000 subjects provided by 6 global collaborators. A freely available public database, intended as a resource for researchers studying the immune response to SARS-CoV-2, is where the repertoires were released. General conclusions and limits of the study: The amount of clinical and demographic metadata varied by source and participant and was provided uncurated.

The CDR1 and CDR2 encoded by the germline V gene (reference sequence) are MNHEY and SMNVEV. The CDR3 goes from the cysteine to the phenylalanine over 15 residues. Here the CDR3 DNA is all that survives: 45 bases in frame from base 1. V loses 5 bases at its end and J loses 2 bases; junction bases beyond the gene matches: 6. Collaborating institutions collected whole blood in K2EDTA tubes following their own protocols. For TCRbeta analysis, collaborators shipped samples in one of three forms: frozen whole blood, isolated PBMCs, or DNA extracted from either of those sample types. TCRbeta CDR3 regions were amplified from genomic DNA using the immunoSEQ Assay, a bias-controlled multiplex PCR. Per the authors' processing: The number of nucleated cells in each sample was estimated by amplification of reference gene primers within the assay. Sequence reads were collapsed and filtered to measure the absolute abundance of every unique TCRbeta CDR3 rearrangement. For each sample, productive Simpson clonality was calculated as the square root of Simpson's diversity index over productive rearrangements. The table was pulled from immuneACCESS by TCRdb, which kept in-frame rearrangements only. Such tables lose some clones; where checked, under half of the loss comes from unresolved V genes, and the rest has no known cause. V and J calls and clone size are those listed in that table; D and trimming were worked out from the DNA. A total of tens of thousands of clones appear in this sample, approximately 83% of them only once. Of the sample, about 14% falls within the top ten clones.

This receptor was taken from a human donor in a cohort sampled during active COVID-19. The sample taken for sequencing was peripheral blood. This receptor chain uses TRBV27 and TRBJ2-1, with TRBD1 matching 7 junction bases. The nucleotide sequence reads TGTGCCAGCAGTACTCACAGGGGAGCCTACAATGAGCAGTTCTTC. Its product reads: CASSTHRGAYNEQFF.